Listed below are T cell receptor beta chains from one sample, sequenced in a study of cytomegalovirus exposure and HLA in healthy donors. Sequenced by immunoSEQ multiplex PCR; TCRdb stores in-frame clones only, minus some. In the table there are 110,000 to 150,000 clones, 85% to 95% of which are singletons. The sequenced material came from PBMCs. All receptors come from a man between 18 and 35 years old in good health and CMV-seropositive. Each CDR3 is given with its conserved first and last residue. A D gene is named only where the DNA matches it firmly.

V gene: TRBV5-8; J gene: TRBJ1-2; D gene: .; CDR3 protein: CASSLGADYGYTF; CDR3 DNA: TGTGCCAGCAGCTTGGGGGCCGACTATGGCTACACCTTC
V gene: TRBV5-6; J gene: TRBJ2-6; D gene: .; CDR3 protein: CASSLGRSGANVLTF; CDR3 DNA: TGTGCCAGCAGCCTAGGGAGATCTGGGGCCAACGTCCTGACTTTC
V gene: TRBV2; J gene: TRBJ1-4; D gene: TRBD1; CDR3 protein: CASSGDSGNEKLFF; CDR3 DNA: TGTGCCAGCAGTGGGGACAGCGGGAATGAAAAACTGTTTTTT
V gene: TRBV7-6; J gene: TRBJ1-5; D gene: .; CDR3 protein: CASSPGTGKNQPQHF; CDR3 DNA: TGTGCCAGCAGCCCGGGGACTGGTAAAAATCAGCCCCAGCATTTT
V gene: TRBV9; J gene: TRBJ2-7; D gene: TRBD1; CDR3 protein: CASSPGQDYEQYF; CDR3 DNA: TGTGCCAGCAGCCCGGGACAGGACTACGAGCAGTACTTC
V gene: TRBV7-2; J gene: TRBJ1-1; D gene: TRBD1; CDR3 protein: CASSLGTGITEAFF; CDR3 DNA: TGTGCCAGCAGCTTAGGGACAGGGATCACTGAAGCTTTCTTT
V gene: TRBV6-5; J gene: TRBJ1-1; D gene: TRBD1; CDR3 protein: CASSYGRQGTEAFF; CDR3 DNA: TGTGCCAGCAGTTACGGGAGACAGGGCACTGAAGCTTTCTTT
V gene: TRBV27; J gene: TRBJ1-3; D gene: .; CDR3 protein: CASSFTYGNTIYF; CDR3 DNA: TGTGCCAGCAGTTTCACTTATGGAAACACCATATATTTT
V gene: TRBV2; J gene: TRBJ2-3; D gene: TRBD1; CDR3 protein: CASRSRGNTDTQYF; CDR3 DNA: TGTGCCAGCAGATCCAGGGGGAACACAGATACGCAGTATTTT
V gene: TRBV7-6; J gene: TRBJ2-2; D gene: TRBD2; CDR3 protein: CASSLLWTSGRGNTGELFF; CDR3 DNA: TGTGCCAGCAGCTTGTTGTGGACTAGCGGGAGGGGGAACACCGGGGAGCTGTTTTTT
V gene: TRBV7-2; J gene: TRBJ2-1; D gene: .; CDR3 protein: CASSSQGFHNEQFF; CDR3 DNA: TGTGCCAGCAGCTCACAGGGTTTCCACAATGAGCAGTTCTTC
V gene: TRBV6-6; J gene: TRBJ2-7; D gene: .; CDR3 protein: CASSYGPAYEQYF; CDR3 DNA: TGTGCCAGCAGTTACGGGCCGGCCTACGAGCAGTACTTC
V gene: TRBV5-1; J gene: TRBJ1-5; D gene: .; CDR3 protein: CASSLRGMRNQPQHF; CDR3 DNA: TGCGCCAGCAGCTTGAGGGGGATGCGCAATCAGCCCCAGCATTTT
V gene: TRBV6-1; J gene: TRBJ2-2; D gene: .; CDR3 protein: CASSEAGGQVGELFF; CDR3 DNA: TGTGCCAGCAGTGAAGCCGGGGGGCAGGTCGGGGAGCTGTTTTTT
V gene: TRBV7-8; J gene: TRBJ2-1; D gene: .; CDR3 protein: CASSAYNEQFF; CDR3 DNA: TGTGCCAGCAGCGCGTACAATGAGCAGTTCTTC
V gene: TRBV5-1; J gene: TRBJ2-3; D gene: TRBD2; CDR3 protein: CASRRAGESDTQYF; CDR3 DNA: TGCGCCAGCAGAAGAGCGGGAGAATCAGATACGCAGTATTTT
V gene: TRBV11-1; J gene: TRBJ2-1; D gene: .; CDR3 protein: CASSPGSVHNEQFF; CDR3 DNA: TGTGCCAGCAGCCCAGGCTCTGTACACAATGAGCAGTTCTTC
V gene: TRBV7-9; J gene: TRBJ1-4; D gene: .; CDR3 protein: CASSSSGHRVEKLFF; CDR3 DNA: TGTGCCAGCAGCTCCTCGGGACATCGTGTGGAAAAACTGTTTTTT
V gene: TRBV5-4; J gene: TRBJ2-7; D gene: TRBD1; CDR3 protein: CASSSGQGGFYEQYF; CDR3 DNA: TGTGCCAGCAGCTCTGGACAGGGTGGGTTCTACGAGCAGTACTTC
V gene: TRBV7-6; J gene: TRBJ1-2; D gene: .; CDR3 protein: CASSLEGGGNYGYTF; CDR3 DNA: TGTGCCAGCAGCTTAGAAGGGGGGGGCAACTATGGCTACACCTTC
V gene: TRBV7-2; J gene: TRBJ2-1; D gene: TRBD2; CDR3 protein: CASSRLTSTQFF; CDR3 DNA: TGTGCCAGCAGCCGCCTGACTAGCACACAGTTCTTC
V gene: TRBV6-1; J gene: TRBJ1-5; D gene: .; CDR3 protein: CASTVAERGPQHF; CDR3 DNA: TGTGCCAGCACGGTGGCGGAGCGGGGGCCCCAGCATTTT